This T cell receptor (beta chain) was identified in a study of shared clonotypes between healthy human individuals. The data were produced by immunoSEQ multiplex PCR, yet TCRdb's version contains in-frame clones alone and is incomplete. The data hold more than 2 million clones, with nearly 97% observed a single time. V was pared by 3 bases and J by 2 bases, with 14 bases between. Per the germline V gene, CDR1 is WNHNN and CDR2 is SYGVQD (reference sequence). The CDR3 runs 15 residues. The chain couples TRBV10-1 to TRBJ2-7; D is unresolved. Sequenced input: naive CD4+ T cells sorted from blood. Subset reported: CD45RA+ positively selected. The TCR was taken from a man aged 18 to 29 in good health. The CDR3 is CASSEGGLPPYEQYF. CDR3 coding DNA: TGCGCCAGCAGTGAAGGTGGGCTACCCCCCTACGAGCAGTACTTC.